This is a list of T cell receptor beta chains from one sample in a study of patients and donors after allogeneic stem cell transplantation. TCRdb ran MiXCR on the RT-PCR reads and lists one entry per CDR3 protein. The repertoire includes roughly 940,000 distinct CDR3 sequences, under 20% of them detected once, and around 5.5% sits in the top ten. The sample comprised blood, either unsorted or a sorted T cell fraction (not recorded which). The source of these receptors is a human donor who was either an allogeneic HSCT recipient or a stem cell or donor lymphocyte infusion donor (not recorded which). It is not recorded whose cells these are; they may come from a transplant donor. Each CDR3 is given with its conserved first and last residue. A D gene is named only where the DNA matches it firmly. Size values are once, few and many counts, or a class for expanded clones, and some rows have none.

j_call: TRBJ1-1; clone_size: many; v_call: TRBV12-3/TRBV12-4; d_call: TRBD1; cdr3_nt: TGTGCCAGCAGCAATGGACAGGGCACTGAAGCTTTCTTT; cdr3_aa: CASSNGQGTEAFF
j_call: TRBJ1-1; clone_size: NA; v_call: TRBV2; d_call: NA; cdr3_nt: TGTGCCATCCCGCCGTTTCAAATCGGGAACACTGAAGCTTTCTTT; cdr3_aa: CAIPPFQIGNTEAFF
j_call: TRBJ2-1; clone_size: few; v_call: TRBV3-1; d_call: TRBD2; cdr3_nt: TGTGCCAGCAGCCAAGTGGGGACTAGCGGGAGTCATGAGCAGTTCTTC; cdr3_aa: CASSQVGTSGSHEQFF
j_call: TRBJ2-3; clone_size: NA; v_call: TRBV5-1; d_call: NA; cdr3_nt: TGCGCCAGCAGCTTGGGGGACCACACAGATACGCAGTATTTT; cdr3_aa: CASSLGDHTDTQYF
j_call: TRBJ2-3; clone_size: NA; v_call: TRBV7-9; d_call: TRBD1; cdr3_nt: TGTGCCAGCAGCTCCCGATGGACAGGGGGTACAGATACGCAGTATTTT; cdr3_aa: CASSSRWTGGTDTQYF
j_call: TRBJ1-3; clone_size: NA; v_call: TRBV20-1; d_call: NA; cdr3_nt: TGCAGTCCCCGTGGAGGGTCGGGAAACACCATATATTTT; cdr3_aa: CSPRGGSGNTIYF
j_call: TRBJ2-2; clone_size: few; v_call: TRBV6-5; d_call: NA; cdr3_nt: TGTGCCAGCAGTTACTCCCCCATAACCGGGGAGCTGTTTTTT; cdr3_aa: CASSYSPITGELFF
j_call: TRBJ2-1; clone_size: NA; v_call: TRBV5-1; d_call: NA; cdr3_nt: TGCGCCAGCAGCACGAACATAGGTGAGCAGTTCTTC; cdr3_aa: CASSTNIGEQFF
j_call: TRBJ1-2; clone_size: many; v_call: TRBV3-1; d_call: TRBD1; cdr3_nt: TGTGCCAGCAGCCAACCCGACAGGGGTCGGGGCTACACCTTC; cdr3_aa: CASSQPDRGRGYTF
j_call: TRBJ2-7; clone_size: few; v_call: TRBV20-1; d_call: TRBD1; cdr3_nt: TGCAGTGCTCTGGGACAGGGCGTCCACGAGCAGTACTTC; cdr3_aa: CSALGQGVHEQYF